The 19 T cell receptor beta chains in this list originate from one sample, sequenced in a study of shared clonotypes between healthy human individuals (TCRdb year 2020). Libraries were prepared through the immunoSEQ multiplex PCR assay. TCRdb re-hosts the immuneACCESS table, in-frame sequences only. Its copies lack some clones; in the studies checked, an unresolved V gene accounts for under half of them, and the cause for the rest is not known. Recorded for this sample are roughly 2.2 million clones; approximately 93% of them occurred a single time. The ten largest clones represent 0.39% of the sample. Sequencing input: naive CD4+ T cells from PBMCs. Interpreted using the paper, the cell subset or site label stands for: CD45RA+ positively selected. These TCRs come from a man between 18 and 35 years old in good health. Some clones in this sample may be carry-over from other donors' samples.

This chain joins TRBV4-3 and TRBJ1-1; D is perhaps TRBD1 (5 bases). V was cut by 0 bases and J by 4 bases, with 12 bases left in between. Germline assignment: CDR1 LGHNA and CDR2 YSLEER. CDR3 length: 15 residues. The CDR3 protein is CASSQDWGFATEAFF. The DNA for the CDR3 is TGCGCCAGCAGCCAAGATTGGGGCTTTGCCACTGAAGCTTTCTTT.

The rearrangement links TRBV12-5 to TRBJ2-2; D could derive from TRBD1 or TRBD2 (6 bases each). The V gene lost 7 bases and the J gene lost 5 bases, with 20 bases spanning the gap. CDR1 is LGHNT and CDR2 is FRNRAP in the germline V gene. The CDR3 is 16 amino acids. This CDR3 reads CASATLTGRRTGELFF. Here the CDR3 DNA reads TGTGCTAGTGCCACCCTAACAGGGAGGAGGACCGGGGAGCTGTTTTTT. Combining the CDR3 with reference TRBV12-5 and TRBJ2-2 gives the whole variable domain DARVTQTPRHKVTEMGQEVTMRCQPILGHNTVFWYRQTMMQGLELLAYFRNRAPLDDSGMPKDRFSAEMPDATLATLKIQPSEPRDSAVYFCASATLTGRRTGELFFGEGSRLTVL.

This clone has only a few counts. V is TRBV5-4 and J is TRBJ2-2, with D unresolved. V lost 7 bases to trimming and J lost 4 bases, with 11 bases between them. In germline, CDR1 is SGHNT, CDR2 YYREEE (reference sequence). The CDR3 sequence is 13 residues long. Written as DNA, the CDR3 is TGTGCCAGCGTCAGAATAGGCACCGGGGAGCTGTTTTTT. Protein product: CASVRIGTGELFF. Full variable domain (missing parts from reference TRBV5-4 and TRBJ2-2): ETGVTQSPTHLIKTRGQQVTLRCSSQSGHNTVSWYQQALGQGPQFIFQYYREEENGRGNFPPRFSGLQFPNYSSELNVNALELDDSALYLCASVRIGTGELFFGEGSRLTVL.

CDR3 DNA: TGTGCCAGCAGATCTTTACGGGCTGGGTCCTACGAGCAGTACTTC. It codes for CASRSLRAGSYEQYF. This sequence joins TRBV27 and TRBJ2-7; no reliable D call. Germline loops: CDR1 MNHEY, CDR2 SMNVEV (reference sequence). This CDR3 is built from 15 residues. Trimming removed 6 bases from V and 1 base from J, with 16 bases in between.

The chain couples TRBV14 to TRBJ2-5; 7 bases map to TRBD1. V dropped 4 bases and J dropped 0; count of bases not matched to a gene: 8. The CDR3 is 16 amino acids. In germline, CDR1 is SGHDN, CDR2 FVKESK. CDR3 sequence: CASSRSGQPYQETQYF. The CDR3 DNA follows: TGTGCCAGCAGCCGGTCGGGACAGCCGTACCAAGAGACCCAGTACTTC.

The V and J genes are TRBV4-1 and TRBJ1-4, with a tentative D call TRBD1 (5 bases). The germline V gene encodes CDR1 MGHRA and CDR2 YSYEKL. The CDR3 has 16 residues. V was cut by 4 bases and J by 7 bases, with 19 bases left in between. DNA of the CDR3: TGCGCCAGCAGCCCCACCCGCGCGGGTGGGGGTGAAAAACTGTTTTTT. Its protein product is CASSPTRAGGGEKLFF.

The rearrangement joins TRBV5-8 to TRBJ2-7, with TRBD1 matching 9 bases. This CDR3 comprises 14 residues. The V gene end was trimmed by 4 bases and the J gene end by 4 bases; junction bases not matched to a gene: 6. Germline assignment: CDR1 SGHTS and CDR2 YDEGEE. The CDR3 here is CASSLRDRAYEQYF. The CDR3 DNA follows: TGTGCCAGCAGCCTTCGGGACAGGGCTTACGAGCAGTACTTC.

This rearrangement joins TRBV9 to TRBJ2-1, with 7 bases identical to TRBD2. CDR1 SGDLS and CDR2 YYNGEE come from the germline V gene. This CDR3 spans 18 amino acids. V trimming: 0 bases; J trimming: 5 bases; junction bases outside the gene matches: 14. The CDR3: CASSVVAISGGSDNEQFF. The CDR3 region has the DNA TGTGCCAGCAGCGTAGTAGCGATTTCGGGGGGATCGGACAATGAGCAGTTCTTC.

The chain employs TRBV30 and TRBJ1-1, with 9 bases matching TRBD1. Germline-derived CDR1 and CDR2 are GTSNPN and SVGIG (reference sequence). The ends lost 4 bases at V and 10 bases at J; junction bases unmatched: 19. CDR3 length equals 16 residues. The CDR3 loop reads CAWTSLGTGYFWGAFF. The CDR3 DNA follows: TGTGCCTGGACCAGCCTCGGGACAGGGTACTTCTGGGGAGCTTTCTTT.

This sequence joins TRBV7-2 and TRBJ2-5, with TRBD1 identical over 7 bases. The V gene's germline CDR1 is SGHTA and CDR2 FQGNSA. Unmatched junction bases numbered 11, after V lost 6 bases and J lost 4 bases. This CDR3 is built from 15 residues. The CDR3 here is CASRIRDSPGETQYF. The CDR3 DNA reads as TGTGCCAGCAGGATCCGGGACAGCCCCGGAGAGACCCAGTACTTC.

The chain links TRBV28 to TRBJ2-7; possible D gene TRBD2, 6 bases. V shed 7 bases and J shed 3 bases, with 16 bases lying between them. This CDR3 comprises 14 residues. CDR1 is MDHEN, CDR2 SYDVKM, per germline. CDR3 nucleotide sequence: TGTGCCAGCACAGGTCCCGGGAGTCTCTACGAGCAGTACTTC. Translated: CASTGPGSLYEQYF.

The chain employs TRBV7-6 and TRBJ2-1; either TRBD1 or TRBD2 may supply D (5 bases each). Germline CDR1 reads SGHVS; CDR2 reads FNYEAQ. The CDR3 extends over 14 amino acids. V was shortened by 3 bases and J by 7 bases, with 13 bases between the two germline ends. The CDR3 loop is CASSFMGEYNEQFF. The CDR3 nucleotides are TGTGCCAGCAGCTTTATGGGGGAGTATAATGAGCAGTTCTTC.

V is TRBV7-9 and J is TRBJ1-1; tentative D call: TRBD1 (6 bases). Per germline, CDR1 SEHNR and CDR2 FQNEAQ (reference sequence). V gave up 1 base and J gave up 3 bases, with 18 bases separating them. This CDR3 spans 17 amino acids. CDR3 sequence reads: CASSLDGWGAPHTEAFF. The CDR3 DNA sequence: TGTGCCAGCAGCTTAGATGGATGGGGGGCTCCGCACACTGAAGCTTTCTTT.

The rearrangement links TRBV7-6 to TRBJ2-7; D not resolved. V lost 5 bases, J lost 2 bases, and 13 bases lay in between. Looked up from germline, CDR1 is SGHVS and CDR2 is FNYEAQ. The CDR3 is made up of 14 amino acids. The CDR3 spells CASSPGYRAYEQYF. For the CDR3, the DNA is TGTGCCAGCAGCCCCGGGTACAGAGCCTACGAGCAGTACTTC.

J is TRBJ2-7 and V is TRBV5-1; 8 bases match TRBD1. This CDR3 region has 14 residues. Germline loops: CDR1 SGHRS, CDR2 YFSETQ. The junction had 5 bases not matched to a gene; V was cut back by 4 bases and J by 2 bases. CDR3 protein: CASSLSTGAYEQYF. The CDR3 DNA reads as TGCGCCAGCAGCCTATCGACAGGGGCCTACGAGCAGTACTTC.

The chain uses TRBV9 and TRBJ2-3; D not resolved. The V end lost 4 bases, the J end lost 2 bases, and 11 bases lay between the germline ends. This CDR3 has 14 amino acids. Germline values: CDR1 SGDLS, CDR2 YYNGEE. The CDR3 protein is CASSPLTLTDTQYF. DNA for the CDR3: TGTGCCAGCAGCCCCCTAACCCTCACAGATACGCAGTATTTT. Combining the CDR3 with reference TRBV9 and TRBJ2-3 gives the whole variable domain DSGVTQTPKHLITATGQRVTLRCSPRSGDLSVYWYQQSLDQGLQFLIQYYNGEERAKGNILERFSAQQFPDLHSELNLSSLELGDSALYFCASSPLTLTDTQYFGPGTRLTVL.

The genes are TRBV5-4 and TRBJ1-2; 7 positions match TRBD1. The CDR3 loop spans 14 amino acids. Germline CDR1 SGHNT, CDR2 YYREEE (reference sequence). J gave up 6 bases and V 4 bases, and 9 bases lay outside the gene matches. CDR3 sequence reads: CASSLPGQQDGYTF. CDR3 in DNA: TGTGCCAGCAGCCTTCCGGGACAGCAAGATGGCTACACCTTC.

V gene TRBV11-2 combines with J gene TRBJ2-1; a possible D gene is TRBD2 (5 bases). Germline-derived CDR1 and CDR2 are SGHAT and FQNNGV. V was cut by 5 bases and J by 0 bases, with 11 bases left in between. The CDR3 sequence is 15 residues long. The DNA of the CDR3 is TGTGCCAGCAGCCCTCGGGAAATCTCCTACAATGAGCAGTTCTTC. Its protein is CASSPREISYNEQFF. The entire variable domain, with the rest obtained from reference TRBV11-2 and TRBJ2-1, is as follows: EAGVAQSPRYKIIEKRQSVAFWCNPISGHATLYWYQQILGQGPKLLIQFQNNGVVDDSQLPKDRFSAERLKGVDSTLKIQPAKLEDSAVYLCASSPREISYNEQFFGPGTRLTVL.

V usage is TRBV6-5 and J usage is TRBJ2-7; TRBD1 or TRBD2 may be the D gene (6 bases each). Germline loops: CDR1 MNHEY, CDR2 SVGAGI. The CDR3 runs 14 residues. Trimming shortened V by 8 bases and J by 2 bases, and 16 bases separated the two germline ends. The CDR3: CASLKSRGAYEQYF. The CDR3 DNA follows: TGTGCCAGCCTAAAATCTAGGGGGGCCTACGAGCAGTACTTC.